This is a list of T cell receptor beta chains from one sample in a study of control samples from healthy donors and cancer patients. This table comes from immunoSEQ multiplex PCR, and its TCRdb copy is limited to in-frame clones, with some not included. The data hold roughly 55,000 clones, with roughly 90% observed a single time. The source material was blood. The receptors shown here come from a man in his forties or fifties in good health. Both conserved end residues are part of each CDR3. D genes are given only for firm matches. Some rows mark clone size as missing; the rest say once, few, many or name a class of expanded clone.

CASSAGTSGNNEQFF	TGTGCCAGCAGCGCGGGGACTAGCGGAAACAATGAGCAGTTCTTC	TRBJ2-1	NA	TRBD2	TRBV5-8	15
CASSLTGVGTNEKLFF	TGTGCCAGCAGCTTGACCGGGGTAGGAACTAATGAAAAACTGTTTTTT	TRBJ1-4	NA	NA	TRBV5-4	16
CAWSVRTGVFNQPQHF	TGTGCCTGGAGTGTACGAACAGGGGTATTCAATCAGCCCCAGCATTTT	TRBJ1-5	NA	TRBD1	TRBV30	16
CASSSGGGVNEQFF	TGTGCCAGCTCCAGCGGGGGAGGGGTCAATGAGCAGTTCTTC	TRBJ2-1	NA	TRBD2	TRBV18	14
CARRSDGANVLTF	TGTGCCAGGAGATCCGACGGGGCCAACGTCCTGACTTTC	TRBJ2-6	NA	NA	TRBV6-5	13
CASSLSGLQQETQYF	TGTGCCAGCAGCTTAAGTGGTCTCCAACAAGAGACCCAGTACTTC	TRBJ2-5	once	NA	TRBV7-3	15
CASSLGFLGGYTF	TGTGCCAGCAGCTTGGGATTCCTGGGGGGCTACACCTTC	TRBJ1-2	NA	NA	TRBV5-4	13
CASSIWGGSTGFVTEAFF	TGTGCCAGTAGTATTTGGGGGGGGTCGACAGGGTTTGTGACTGAAGCTTTCTTT	TRBJ1-1	NA	TRBD1	TRBV19	18
CASSSRQGSNQPQHF	TGTGCCAGCAGCAGCCGCCAGGGGAGCAATCAGCCCCAGCATTTT	TRBJ1-5	NA	NA	TRBV6-5	15
CASSQGVTDTQYF	TGTGCCAGCAGCCAGGGTGTAACAGATACGCAGTATTTT	TRBJ2-3	NA	NA	TRBV4-2	13
CASSEPAYGYTF	TGTGCCAGCAGTGAGCCCGCTTATGGCTACACCTTC	TRBJ1-2	few	NA	TRBV25-1	12
CASSPGVGQPQHF	TGTGCCAGCAGCCCAGGGGTAGGACAGCCCCAGCATTTT	TRBJ1-5	NA	NA	TRBV6-5	13
CASITGTTRYNEQFF	TGTGCCAGCATTACCGGGACTACCCGGTACAATGAGCAGTTCTTC	TRBJ2-1	NA	TRBD2	TRBV6-5	15
CASSLEGVGANVLTF	TGTGCCAGCAGCTTAGAAGGGGTAGGGGCCAACGTCCTGACTTTC	TRBJ2-6	NA	NA	TRBV7-9	15
CASSPRTESYGYTF	TGTGCCAGCAGTCCTCGGACAGAATCCTATGGCTACACCTTC	TRBJ1-2	NA	NA	TRBV6-5	14
CASSESRGSKKYNEQFF	TGCGCCAGCAGTGAGTCTCGGGGGAGCAAGAAATACAATGAGCAGTTCTTC	TRBJ2-1	NA	NA	TRBV10-1	17
CASRLALNAEAFF	TGTGCCAGCAGACTGGCCCTAAACGCTGAAGCTTTCTTT	TRBJ1-1	NA	NA	TRBV6-5	13
CATGEETNEKLFF	TGTGCCACGGGGGAAGAAACTAATGAAAAACTGTTTTTT	TRBJ1-4	NA	NA	TRBV10-3	13
CASSLASSSGANVLTF	TGCGCCAGCAGCTTGGCCAGTAGCTCTGGGGCCAACGTCCTGACTTTC	TRBJ2-6	NA	NA	TRBV5-1	16
CASSSNLRGNEAFF	TGTGCCAGCAGTTCAAATTTGCGGGGTAATGAAGCTTTCTTT	TRBJ1-1	once	NA	TRBV28	14
CASSLGGGAETQYF	TGTGCCAGCAGTTTAGGGGGAGGGGCCGAGACCCAGTACTTC	TRBJ2-5	NA	TRBD2	TRBV28	14
CASSTDRTGLSTNEKLFF	TGTGCCAGCTCAACGGATCGGACGGGCTTATCAACTAATGAAAAACTGTTTTTT	TRBJ1-4	NA	NA	TRBV18	18
CASSFEGLGTDTQYF	TGTGCCAGCAGTTTCGAAGGATTGGGCACAGATACGCAGTATTTT	TRBJ2-3	NA	NA	TRBV28	15
CASSTQPIHNQPQHF	TGTGCCAGCAGCACCCAACCTATACATAATCAGCCCCAGCATTTT	TRBJ1-5	NA	NA	TRBV11-1	15
CASSTPDNYGYTF	TGTGCCAGTAGTACTCCCGATAACTATGGCTACACCTTC	TRBJ1-2	NA	NA	TRBV19	13
CASSPGTGENGANVLTF	TGTGCCAGCAGTCCCGGGACAGGGGAGAATGGGGCCAACGTCCTGACTTTC	TRBJ2-6	NA	TRBD1	TRBV2	17
CASSSNLFGGHRVGNQPQHF	TGTGCCAGCAGTTCCAACCTATTCGGGGGGCACAGGGTTGGCAATCAGCCCCAGCATTTT	TRBJ1-5	NA	NA	TRBV27	20
CASSVVGGSVHEQFF	TGTGCCAGCAGCGTAGTGGGCGGGAGTGTGCATGAGCAGTTCTTC	TRBJ2-1	NA	TRBD2	TRBV9	15
CASSPARAPETQYF	TGTGCCAGCAGTCCGGCTAGGGCCCCAGAGACCCAGTACTTC	TRBJ2-5	NA	NA	TRBV28	14
CASGLAGTNEQYF	TGTGCCAGCGGGCTAGCGGGAACCAACGAGCAGTACTTC	TRBJ2-7	NA	TRBD2	TRBV28	13
CASSAGLADYEQYF	TGTGCCAGCAGCGCGGGACTAGCGGACTACGAGCAGTACTTC	TRBJ2-7	once	TRBD2	TRBV3-1/TRBV3-2	14
CASSLLAGGPHYEQYF	TGCGCCAGCAGCTTACTAGCGGGAGGACCCCACTACGAGCAGTACTTC	TRBJ2-7	NA	TRBD2	TRBV5-1	16
CASSYVRPHTGELFF	TGTGCCAGCAGTTACGTCCGACCGCACACCGGGGAGCTGTTTTTT	TRBJ2-2	NA	NA	TRBV6-5	15
CASGDSLSGNTIYF	TGTGCCAGTGGGGACAGTCTCTCTGGAAACACCATATATTTT	TRBJ1-3	NA	TRBD1	TRBV19	14
CASSLVTEGNEQFF	TGTGCCAGCAGCTTAGTGACGGAGGGGAATGAGCAGTTCTTC	TRBJ2-1	NA	NA	TRBV7-9	14
CASSLVGSGANVLTF	TGCGCCAGCAGCTTAGTTGGCTCTGGGGCCAACGTCCTGACTTTC	TRBJ2-6	NA	NA	TRBV5-1	15
CASSLSQGAFLDGYTF	TGTGCCAGCAGCCTGTCACAGGGGGCATTTTTGGATGGCTACACCTTC	TRBJ1-2	NA	TRBD1	TRBV13	16
CASSSEGPLSNQPQHF	TGTGCCAGCAGTTCAGAGGGACCCCTTAGCAATCAGCCCCAGCATTTT	TRBJ1-5	NA	NA	TRBV6-5	16
CASSSPSGRFEQYF	TGTGCCAGCAGCTCCCCGTCGGGCCGATTCGAGCAGTACTTC	TRBJ2-7	NA	NA	TRBV7-2	14
CASSVGGEETQYF	TGTGCCAGCAGTGTTGGGGGGGAGGAGACCCAGTACTTC	TRBJ2-5	NA	TRBD2	TRBV2	13
CASRPGQGTGELFF	TGTGCCAGCAGACCCGGACAGGGAACCGGGGAGCTGTTTTTT	TRBJ2-2	NA	TRBD1	TRBV27	14
CASTPPAQAPSLFSNQPQHF	TGTGCCAGCACCCCGCCGGCCCAGGCTCCCAGCCTCTTTAGCAATCAGCCCCAGCATTTT	TRBJ1-5	NA	NA	TRBV21-1	20
CASSLSWGRETQYF	TGTGCCAGCAGTTTATCATGGGGGCGAGAGACCCAGTACTTC	TRBJ2-5	once	NA	TRBV28	14
CASSLGGSSGYNEQFF	TGTGCCAGCAGCTTGGGAGGGTCTAGCGGGTACAATGAGCAGTTCTTC	TRBJ2-1	few	TRBD2	TRBV5-4	16
CASSLATPPGELFF	TGTGCCAGCAGCCTAGCGACCCCGCCCGGGGAGCTGTTTTTT	TRBJ2-2	NA	NA	TRBV7-9	14
CATESGANVLTF	TGTGCCACCGAGTCTGGGGCCAACGTCCTGACTTTC	TRBJ2-6	NA	NA	TRBV19	12
CASSVEASGYNEQFF	TGTGCCAGCAGCGTAGAGGCTAGCGGTTACAATGAGCAGTTCTTC	TRBJ2-1	once	TRBD2	TRBV9	15
CASTPGAGDLNTEAFF	TGTGCCAGCACCCCTGGGGCAGGTGATCTGAACACTGAAGCTTTCTTT	TRBJ1-1	NA	NA	TRBV28	16
CASSLGLAGAIKITDTQYF	TGTGCCAGCAGCTTAGGACTAGCGGGTGCCATTAAGATCACAGATACGCAGTATTTT	TRBJ2-3	NA	TRBD2	TRBV7-9	19
CASSPVAGGSYNEQFF	TGTGCCAGCAGCCCCGTAGCGGGAGGCTCCTACAATGAGCAGTTCTTC	TRBJ2-1	NA	TRBD2	TRBV3-1/TRBV3-2	16
CASSLGYGYTF	TGCGCCAGCAGCTTGGGCTATGGCTACACCTTC	TRBJ1-2	NA	NA	TRBV5-1	11